This TCR beta chain is from a study of metastatic and nonmetastatic thyroid tumors. As for the study in general: Repertoires from malignant and benign thyroid patients were compared across blood and tumor or nodule tissue.

As processed by the authors: A classifier for distant metastasis in papillary thyroid cancer was constructed using CDR3 differences observed across clinicopathological groups. TCRdb re-called the PCR reads through MiXCR. The V and J calls were not made by the authors but by TCRdb's processing. The sample includes 21,000 or so clones, about 16% of them seen just once. None of the patients had undergone any treatment ahead of thyroid surgery. Germline V CDR1 and CDR2: DFQATT, SNEGSKA (reference sequence). The CDR3 is 13 residues long. V lost 3 bases, J lost 6 bases, and 15 bases lay in between. This clone was recorded many times. What it recognizes is unknown. Study outcomes and limitations: A significant increase in TCR beta diversity was reportedly seen in malignant thyroid tumors relative to benign nodules, in blood and tumor.

The receptor was isolated from a male donor with papillary thyroid cancer or a benign thyroid nodule (not recorded which). Some clones in this sample may be carry-over from other donors' samples. Material for sequencing was blood. V usage is TRBV20-1 and J usage is TRBJ2-7, with D tentatively TRBD1 (5 bases). The CDR3 protein is CSARFQGTGEQYF. The CDR3 DNA follows: TGCAGTGCTAGGTTTCAGGGTACCGGCGAGCAGTACTTC.